Given below is one T cell receptor beta chain in context. Its recognized antigen is unknown. No much larger clone is present one base from it, and per-base qualities are unavailable. The CDR3 runs 16 residues from the cysteine to the phenylalanine. Only the CDR3 DNA is retained, 48 bases long and in frame from the first base. V drops 1 base and J drops 2 bases, leaving 12 bases in between. CDR1 and CDR2 are drawn from the germline V gene: SGHDT, YYEEEE. The sample comes from a study of T cell responses to AZD1222 COVID-19 vaccine (dated by TCRdb to the early 2020s). Notes on the research overall: Because spike-specific TCR depth and breadth did not differ between the two schedules, AZD1222 recipients who got a second dose at roughly 4 weeks were pooled with those who got a second dose at roughly 12 weeks. A total of 230 or so trial participants underwent TCR sequencing, of whom about 210 received two doses of AZD1222 and about 26 received two doses of the MenACWY control vaccine. Trial participants were enrolled by age into subgroups of 18-55, 56-69 and 70-plus years, and about 150, 27 and 61 TCR-sequenced participants, respectively, were included in these subgroups. What the authors observed across the whole study: The 56-69-year group was small, and its depth increase did not reach significance, likely because of low power. Only five or six AZD1222 recipients were SARS-CoV-2 seropositive at baseline, limiting conclusions about previously exposed vaccinees. Participants were mostly white British and included more females than males, and it was suggested by the authors that clonal diversity may have been underestimated. Reportedly, almost half of the unique spike-specific TCRs recognized epitopes lying outside the regions that are mutated in the B.1.351 and B.1.1.7 variants. The vaccine-associated CD4 TCRs covered the entire spike protein, and the dominant responses fell in regions 160-218 and 743-854. After two AZD1222 doses, both the breadth and the depth of spike-specific TCRs were significantly higher than at day 0 and than in MenACWY recipients. Because no day 14 peak-response samples were available, the repertoires could be characterized only after the peak T cell response.

The CDR3 regions of human TCRbeta chains were subjected to immunosequencing. The published analysis was carried out like this. TCRs in the repertoires were matched against a reference library of SARS-CoV-2-specific TCRs that had been generated with the MIRA antigen-specificity platform. Breadth was defined as the fraction of unique TCRs that were SARS-CoV-2-associated, and depth was defined as the fraction of total T cells that were SARS-CoV-2-associated. Using the MIRA data, each spike-specific TCR was mapped to the spike region that the TCR reacts to and placed in a CD4 or CD8 class. Log10-transformed breadth and depth values were compared by one-way ANOVA with Sidak's multiple comparisons tests. TCRdb stores this immuneACCESS table with in-frame sequences only. Part of the clones is absent; in the studies checked, under half of the shortfall reflects unresolved V genes, and no reason is known for the rest. The V and J calls and the clone size are those of that table, but D and trimming were determined from the DNA. Recorded for this sample are 150,000 to 200,000 clones; 85% to 95% of them occurred a single time. Less than 11% of the sample is in the top ten clones.

The time point label, read with the paper, signifies: baseline before first vaccination. Vaccinee samples came from UK trials COV001 and COV002, including a single-blind randomized controlled phase 2/3 trial of AZD1222 (ChAdOx1 nCoV-19) in healthy adults. For TCRbeta chain sequencing, PBMC samples were collected from trial participants at day 0 and at day 28 after the second dose. The clonotype originates from an adult in good health. Sample: peripheral blood, taken on day 0 of AZD1222 vaccination. Recombination linked TRBV5-6 to TRBJ2-2; too little of a D gene remains to name it. CDR3 sequence: CASSLRRDANTGELFF. Here is the DNA: TGTGCCAGCAGCTTGAGAAGGGATGCTAACACCGGGGAGCTGTTTTTT.